This TCR beta chain was sequenced in a study of T cells after posttransplantation cyclophosphamide. This clone was seen only a few times. This table comes from immunoSEQ multiplex PCR, and its TCRdb copy is limited to in-frame clones, with some not included. Observed in the sample are over 35,000 clones, none of them singletons. The CDR3 extends over 15 amino acids. The V segment lost 1 base and the J segment 5 bases; nucleotides outside the gene matches: 4. The chain couples TRBV23-1 to TRBJ2-2; 7 bases align to TRBD1. TRBV23-1 falls under the ORF class, with uncertain function. Sequences were obtained from PBMCs. The source of this sequence is a man between 50 and 59 years old in good health, CMV-negative, and a related stem cell transplant donor. The CDR3 loop reads CASSQCVGQTGELFF. In DNA form, the CDR3 reads TGCGCCAGCAGTCAATGTGTGGGACAGACCGGGGAGCTGTTTTTT.